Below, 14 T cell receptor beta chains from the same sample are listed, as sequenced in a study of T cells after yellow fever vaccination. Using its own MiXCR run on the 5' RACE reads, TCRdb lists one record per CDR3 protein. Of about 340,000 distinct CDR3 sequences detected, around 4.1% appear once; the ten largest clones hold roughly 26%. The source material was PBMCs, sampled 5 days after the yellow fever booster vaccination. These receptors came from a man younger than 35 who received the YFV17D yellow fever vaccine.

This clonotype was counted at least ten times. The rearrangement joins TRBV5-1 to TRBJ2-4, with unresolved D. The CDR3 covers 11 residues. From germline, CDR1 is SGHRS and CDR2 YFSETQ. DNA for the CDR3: TGCGCTGCGATTATTGGGGACATTCAGTACTTC. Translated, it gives CAAIIGDIQYF.

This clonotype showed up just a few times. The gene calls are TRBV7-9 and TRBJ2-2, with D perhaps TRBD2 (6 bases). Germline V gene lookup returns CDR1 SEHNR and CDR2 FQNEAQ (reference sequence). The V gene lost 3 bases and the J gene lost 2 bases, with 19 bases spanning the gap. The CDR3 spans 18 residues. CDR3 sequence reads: CASSFSGWVRGNTGELFF. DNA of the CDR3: TGTGCCAGCAGCTTTTCGGGTTGGGTGCGGGGAAACACCGGGGAGCTGTTTTTT.

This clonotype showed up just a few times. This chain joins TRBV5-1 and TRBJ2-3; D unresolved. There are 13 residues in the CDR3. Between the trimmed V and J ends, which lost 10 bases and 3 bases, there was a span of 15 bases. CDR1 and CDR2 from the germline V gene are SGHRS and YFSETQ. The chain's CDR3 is CAGRFSPTDTQYF. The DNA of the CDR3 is TGCGCCGGCCGGTTTAGCCCGACAGATACGCAGTATTTT.

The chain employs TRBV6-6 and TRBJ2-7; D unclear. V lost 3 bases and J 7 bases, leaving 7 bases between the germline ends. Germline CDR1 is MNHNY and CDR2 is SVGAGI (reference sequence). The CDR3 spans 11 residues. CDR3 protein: CASSYSGEQYV. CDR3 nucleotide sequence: TGTGCCAGCAGTTATTCCGGAGAGCAGTACGTC.

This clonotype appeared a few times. The CDR3 region is CASSSDRYQETQYF. In DNA, the CDR3 is TGTGCCAGCAGCTCCGACAGATACCAAGAGACCCAGTACTTC. The chain links TRBV7-2 to TRBJ2-5; weak D call: TRBD1 (5 bases). Trimming left V 4 bases short and J 0 bases short, with 9 bases between. The CDR3 sequence is 14 residues long. CDR1 and CDR2 (germline): SGHTA, FQGNSA.

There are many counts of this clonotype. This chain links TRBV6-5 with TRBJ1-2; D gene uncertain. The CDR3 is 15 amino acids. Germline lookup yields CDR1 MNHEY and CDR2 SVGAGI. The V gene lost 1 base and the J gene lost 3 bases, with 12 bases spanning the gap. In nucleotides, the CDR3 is TGTGCCAGCAGTTACTTCGGCAGTACGGACTATGGCTACACCTTC. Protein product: CASSYFGSTDYGYTF.

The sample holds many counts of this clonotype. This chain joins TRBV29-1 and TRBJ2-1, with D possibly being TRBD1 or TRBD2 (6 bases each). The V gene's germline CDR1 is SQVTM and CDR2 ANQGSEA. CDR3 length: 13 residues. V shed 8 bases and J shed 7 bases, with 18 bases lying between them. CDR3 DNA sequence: TGCAGCTCTTGGGGGGCAGGTGGGAATGAGCAGTTCTTC. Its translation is CSSWGAGGNEQFF.

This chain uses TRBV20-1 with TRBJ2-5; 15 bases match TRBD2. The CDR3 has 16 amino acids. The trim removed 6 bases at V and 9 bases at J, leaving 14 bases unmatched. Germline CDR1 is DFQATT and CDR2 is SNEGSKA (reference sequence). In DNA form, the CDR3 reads TGCAGTGCGGCGGGACTAGCGGGGGGACGCAATAAGGCCCAGTACTTC. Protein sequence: CSAAGLAGGRNKAQYF.

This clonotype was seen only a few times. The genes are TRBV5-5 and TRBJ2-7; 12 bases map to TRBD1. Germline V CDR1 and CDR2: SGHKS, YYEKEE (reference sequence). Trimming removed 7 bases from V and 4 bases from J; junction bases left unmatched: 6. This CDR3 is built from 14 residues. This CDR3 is CASQWDRGLYEQYF. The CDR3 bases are TGTGCCAGCCAATGGGACAGGGGGCTGTACGAGCAGTACTTC.

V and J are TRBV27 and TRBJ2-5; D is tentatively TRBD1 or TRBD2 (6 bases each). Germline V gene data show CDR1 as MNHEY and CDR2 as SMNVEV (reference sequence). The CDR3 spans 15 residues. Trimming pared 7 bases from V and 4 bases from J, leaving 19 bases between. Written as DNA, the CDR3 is TGTGCCAGCACCATGACCCAAGGGGGGTTAGAGACCCAGTACTTC. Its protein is CASTMTQGGLETQYF.

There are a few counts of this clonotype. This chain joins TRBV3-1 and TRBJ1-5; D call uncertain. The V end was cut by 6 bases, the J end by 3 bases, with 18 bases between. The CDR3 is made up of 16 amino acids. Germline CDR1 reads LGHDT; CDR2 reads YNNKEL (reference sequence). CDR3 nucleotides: TGTGCCAGCAGTCAGTCCGCGGTGAGGAACAATCAGCCCCAGCATTTT. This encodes CASSQSAVRNNQPQHF.

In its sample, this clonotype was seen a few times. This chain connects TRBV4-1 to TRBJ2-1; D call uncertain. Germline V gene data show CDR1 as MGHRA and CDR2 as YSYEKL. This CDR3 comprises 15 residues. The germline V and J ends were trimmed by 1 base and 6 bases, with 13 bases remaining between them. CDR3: CASSQVFGNSNEQFF. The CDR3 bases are TGCGCCAGCAGCCAAGTCTTCGGAAACTCCAATGAGCAGTTCTTC.

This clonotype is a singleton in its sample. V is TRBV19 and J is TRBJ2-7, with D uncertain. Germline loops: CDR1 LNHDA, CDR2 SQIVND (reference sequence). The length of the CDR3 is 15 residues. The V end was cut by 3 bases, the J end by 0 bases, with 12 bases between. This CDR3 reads CASSMLFGFSYEQYF. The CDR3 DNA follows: TGTGCCAGTAGTATGTTGTTCGGATTCTCCTACGAGCAGTACTTC.

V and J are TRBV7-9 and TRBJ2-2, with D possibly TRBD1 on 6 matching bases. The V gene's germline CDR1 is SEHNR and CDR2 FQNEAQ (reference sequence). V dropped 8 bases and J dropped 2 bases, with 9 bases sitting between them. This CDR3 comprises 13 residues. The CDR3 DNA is TGTGCCAGCCAGGACAGAAACACCGGGGAGCTGTTTTTT. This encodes CASQDRNTGELFF.